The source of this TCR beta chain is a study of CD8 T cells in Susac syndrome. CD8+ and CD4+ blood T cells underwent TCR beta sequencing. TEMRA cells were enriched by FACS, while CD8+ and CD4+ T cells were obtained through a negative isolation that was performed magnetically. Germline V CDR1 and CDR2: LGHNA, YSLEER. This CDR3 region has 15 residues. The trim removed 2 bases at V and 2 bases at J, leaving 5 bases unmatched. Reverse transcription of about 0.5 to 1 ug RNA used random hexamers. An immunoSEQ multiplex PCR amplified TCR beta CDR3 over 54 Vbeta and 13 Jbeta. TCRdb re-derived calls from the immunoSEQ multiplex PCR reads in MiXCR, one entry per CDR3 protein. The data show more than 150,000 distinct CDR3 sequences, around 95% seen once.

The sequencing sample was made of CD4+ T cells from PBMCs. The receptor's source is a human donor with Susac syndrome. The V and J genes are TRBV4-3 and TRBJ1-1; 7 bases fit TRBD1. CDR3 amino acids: CASSQLTGSNTEAFF. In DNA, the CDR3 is TGCGCCAGCAGCCAACTGACAGGGAGTAACACTGAAGCTTTCTTT.